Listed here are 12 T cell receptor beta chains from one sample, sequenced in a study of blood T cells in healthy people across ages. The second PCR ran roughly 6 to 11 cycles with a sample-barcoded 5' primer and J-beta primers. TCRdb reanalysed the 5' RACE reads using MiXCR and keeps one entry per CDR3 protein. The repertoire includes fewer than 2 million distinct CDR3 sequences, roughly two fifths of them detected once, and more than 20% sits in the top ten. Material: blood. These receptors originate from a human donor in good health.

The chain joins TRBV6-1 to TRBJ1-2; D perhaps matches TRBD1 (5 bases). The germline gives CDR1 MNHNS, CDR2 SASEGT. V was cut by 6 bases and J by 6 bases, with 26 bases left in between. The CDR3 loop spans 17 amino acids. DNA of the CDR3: TGTGCCAGCAGACCCAGGGATGGGAGGAGGATGAGGGATGGCTACACCTTC. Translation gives CASRPRDGRRMRDGYTF.

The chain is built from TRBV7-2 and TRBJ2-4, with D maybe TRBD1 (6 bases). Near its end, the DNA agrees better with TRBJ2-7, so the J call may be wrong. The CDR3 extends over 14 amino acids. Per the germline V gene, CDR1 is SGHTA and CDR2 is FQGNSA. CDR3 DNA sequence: TGTGCCAGCAGCTTACAGGGGAGCCTCTACGAGCAGTACTTC. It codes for CASSLQGSLYEQYF.

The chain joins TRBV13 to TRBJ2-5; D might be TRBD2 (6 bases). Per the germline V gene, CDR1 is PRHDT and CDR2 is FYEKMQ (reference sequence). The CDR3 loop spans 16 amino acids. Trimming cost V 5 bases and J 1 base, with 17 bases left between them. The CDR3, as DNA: TGTGCCAGCAGCCAACGAAGGGCGGGAACCCAAGAGACCCAGTACTTC. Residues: CASSQRRAGTQETQYF.

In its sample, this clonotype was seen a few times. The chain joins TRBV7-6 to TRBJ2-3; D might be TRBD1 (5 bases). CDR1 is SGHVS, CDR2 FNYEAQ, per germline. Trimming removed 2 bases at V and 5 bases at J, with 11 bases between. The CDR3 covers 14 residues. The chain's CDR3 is CASSLQGSQDTQYF. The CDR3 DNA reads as TGTGCCAGCAGCTTACAGGGCTCACAAGATACGCAGTATTTT.

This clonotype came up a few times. The CDR3 nucleotides are TGCAGCGTTGGCAAGGGTAGCGGGGGGGCAGATACGCAGTATTTT. Amino acids: CSVGKGSGGADTQYF. The chain joins TRBV29-1 to TRBJ2-3; 11 bases match TRBD2. This CDR3 region has 15 residues. CDR1 is SQVTM and CDR2 is ANQGSEA in the germline V gene. V lost 4 bases to trimming and J lost 4 bases; unmatched junction nucleotides: 7.

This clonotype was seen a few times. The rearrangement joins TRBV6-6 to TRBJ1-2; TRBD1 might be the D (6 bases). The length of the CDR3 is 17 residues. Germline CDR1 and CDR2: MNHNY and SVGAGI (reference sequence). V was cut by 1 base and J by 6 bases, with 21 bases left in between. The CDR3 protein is CASSYFITQGIGDGYTF. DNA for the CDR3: TGTGCCAGCAGTTACTTCATAACACAGGGAATTGGTGATGGCTACACCTTC.

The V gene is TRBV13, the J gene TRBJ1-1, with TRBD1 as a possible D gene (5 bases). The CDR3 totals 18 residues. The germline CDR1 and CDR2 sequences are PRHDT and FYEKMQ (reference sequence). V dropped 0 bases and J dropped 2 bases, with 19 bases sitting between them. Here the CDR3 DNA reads TGTGCCAGCAGCTTAGGGCTGATGGGGGACCGGTTCAACACTGAAGCTTTCTTT. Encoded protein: CASSLGLMGDRFNTEAFF.

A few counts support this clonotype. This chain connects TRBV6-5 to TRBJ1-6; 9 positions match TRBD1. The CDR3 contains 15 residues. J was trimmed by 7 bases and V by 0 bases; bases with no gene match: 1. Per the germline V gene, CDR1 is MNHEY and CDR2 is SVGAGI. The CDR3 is CASSYSGTGNSPLHF. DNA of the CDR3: TGTGCCAGCAGTTACTCCGGGACAGGGAATTCACCCCTCCACTTT.

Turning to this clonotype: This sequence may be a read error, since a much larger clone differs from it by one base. In DNA, the CDR3 is TGTGCCAGCAGTTTTTCCAGGGGAAGCAATCAGCCCCAGCATTTT. Translation gives CASSFSRGSNQPQHF. The genes are TRBV6-5 and TRBJ1-5; D perhaps matches TRBD1 (6 bases). The CDR3 contains 15 residues. The germline gives CDR1 MNHEY, CDR2 SVGAGI. Between the trimmed V and J ends, which lost 4 bases and 1 base, there was a span of 11 bases.

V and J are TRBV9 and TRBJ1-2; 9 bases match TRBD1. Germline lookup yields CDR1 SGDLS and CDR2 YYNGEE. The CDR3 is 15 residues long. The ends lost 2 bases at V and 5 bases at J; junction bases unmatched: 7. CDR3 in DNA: TGTGCCAGCAGCGTCGGTCGGGACAGGGAGTATGGCTACACCTTC. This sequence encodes CASSVGRDREYGYTF.

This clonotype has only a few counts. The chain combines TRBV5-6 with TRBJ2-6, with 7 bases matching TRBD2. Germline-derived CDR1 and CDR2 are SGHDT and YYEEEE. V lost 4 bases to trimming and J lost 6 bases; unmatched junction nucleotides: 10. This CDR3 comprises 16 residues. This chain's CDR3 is CASSLREGVLANVLTF. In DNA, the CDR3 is TGTGCCAGCAGCCTGAGGGAGGGAGTCTTGGCCAACGTCCTGACTTTC.

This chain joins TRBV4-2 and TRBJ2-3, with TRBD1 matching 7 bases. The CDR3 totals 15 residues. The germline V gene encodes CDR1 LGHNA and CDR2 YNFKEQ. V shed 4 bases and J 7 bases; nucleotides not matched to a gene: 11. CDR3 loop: CASSPVQTGTHTQYF. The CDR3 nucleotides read TGTGCCAGCAGCCCCGTTCAGACAGGGACACATACGCAGTATTTT.